Listed below are T cell receptor beta chains from one sample, sequenced in a study of CD8 T cells in ankylosing spondylitis. Each CDR3 protein gets one entry after TCRdb re-called the 5' RACE reads with MiXCR. The sample gives about 140,000 distinct CDR3 sequences, 6% to 8.5% of which show up once; approximately 13% is in the top ten. Sequences were obtained from blood, either unsorted or a sorted T cell fraction (not recorded which). All receptors come from a female donor with ankylosing spondylitis or in good health (not recorded which). The CDR3 runs from the conserved cysteine through the conserved F or W. D genes are given only for firm matches. Clone size appears in some rows only: once, few, many, or a class for an expanded clone.

v_gene: TRBV4-1
d_gene: .
j_gene: TRBJ2-3
abundance: many
CDR3aa: CASSQSGVSDTQYF
CDR3nt: TGCGCCAGCAGCCAATCGGGGGTCTCAGATACGCAGTATTTT

v_gene: TRBV20-1
d_gene: .
j_gene: TRBJ2-7
abundance: many
CDR3aa: CSASGGYAYEQYF
CDR3nt: TGCAGTGCTAGCGGGGGATACGCCTACGAGCAGTACTTC

v_gene: TRBV5-1
d_gene: .
j_gene: TRBJ1-2
abundance: many
CDR3aa: CASRRTESYGYTF
CDR3nt: TGCGCCAGCAGGCGGACAGAAAGCTATGGCTACACCTTC

v_gene: TRBV7-3
d_gene: TRBD2
j_gene: TRBJ2-1
abundance: many
CDR3aa: CASSPLASSYNEQFF
CDR3nt: TGTGCCAGCAGCCCACTAGCGAGTTCCTACAATGAGCAGTTCTTC

v_gene: TRBV7-7
d_gene: .
j_gene: TRBJ1-1
abundance: many
CDR3aa: CASSIMTGTEAFF
CDR3nt: TGTGCTAGCAGCATAATGACAGGCACTGAAGCTTTCTTT

v_gene: TRBV3-1
d_gene: .
j_gene: TRBJ2-1
abundance: many
CDR3aa: CASSQHGPHNEQFF
CDR3nt: TGTGCCAGCAGCCAACATGGGCCGCACAATGAGCAGTTCTTC

v_gene: TRBV20-1
d_gene: .
j_gene: TRBJ2-5
abundance: many
CDR3aa: CSASRGLAGETQYF
CDR3nt: TGCAGTGCTAGCCGTGGGCTTGCGGGAGAGACCCAGTACTTC

v_gene: TRBV5-1
d_gene: .
j_gene: TRBJ2-3
abundance: many
CDR3aa: CASSLQGLGTDTQYF
CDR3nt: TGCGCCAGCAGCTTGCAGGGGCTCGGCACAGATACGCAGTATTTT

v_gene: TRBV4-1
d_gene: .
j_gene: TRBJ2-3
abundance: many
CDR3aa: CASSQVWAVPDTQYF
CDR3nt: TGCGCCAGCAGCCAAGTGTGGGCAGTACCAGATACGCAGTATTTT

v_gene: TRBV20-1
d_gene: TRBD1
j_gene: TRBJ1-5
abundance: many
CDR3aa: CSATEFGTGRTQPQHF
CDR3nt: TGCAGTGCCACCGAATTCGGGACAGGGAGAACTCAGCCCCAGCATTTT

v_gene: TRBV7-2
d_gene: .
j_gene: TRBJ2-5
abundance: many
CDR3aa: CASSSRREETQYF
CDR3nt: TGTGCCAGCAGCTCGCGGAGGGAAGAGACCCAGTACTTC

v_gene: TRBV20-1
d_gene: .
j_gene: TRBJ1-1
abundance: many
CDR3aa: CSARGDAEAFF
CDR3nt: TGCAGTGCTCGGGGGGACGCTGAAGCTTTCTTT

v_gene: TRBV7-2
d_gene: TRBD1
j_gene: TRBJ1-1
abundance: many
CDR3aa: CASSLMGQGAWAFF
CDR3nt: TGTGCCAGCAGCTTAATGGGACAGGGGGCGTGGGCTTTCTTT

v_gene: TRBV10-2
d_gene: TRBD1
j_gene: TRBJ1-2
abundance: many
CDR3aa: CASSPGQGASNYGYTF
CDR3nt: TGCGCCAGCAGTCCGGGACAGGGGGCCTCTAACTATGGCTACACCTTC

v_gene: TRBV27
d_gene: TRBD1
j_gene: TRBJ2-4
abundance: many
CDR3aa: CASSFFSPTGDENIQYF
CDR3nt: TGTGCCAGCAGTTTCTTCTCCCCAACAGGGGACGAGAACATTCAGTACTTC

v_gene: TRBV20-1
d_gene: .
j_gene: TRBJ2-7
abundance: many
CDR3aa: CSARGGSQLPYEQYF
CDR3nt: TGCAGTGCTAGAGGGGGGAGCCAACTCCCCTACGAGCAGTACTTC

v_gene: TRBV7-2
d_gene: .
j_gene: TRBJ2-3
abundance: .
CDR3aa: CASSLVLEDTQYF
CDR3nt: TGTGCCAGCAGCTTAGTATTAGAAGATACGCAGTATTTT

v_gene: TRBV7-9
d_gene: .
j_gene: TRBJ2-1
abundance: many
CDR3aa: CASSRKGWDEQFF
CDR3nt: TGTGCCAGCAGCCGGAAGGGTTGGGATGAGCAGTTCTTC

v_gene: TRBV3-1
d_gene: .
j_gene: TRBJ1-2
abundance: many
CDR3aa: CASSHRGRTRMSRGYTF
CDR3nt: TGTGCCAGCAGCCATCGGGGGCGGACTAGGATGTCGAGGGGCTACACCTTC

v_gene: TRBV18
d_gene: TRBD1
j_gene: TRBJ2-1
abundance: few
CDR3aa: CASSPGTGRDEQFF
CDR3nt: TGTGCCAGCTCACCGGGGACAGGGCGAGATGAGCAGTTCTTC

v_gene: TRBV28
d_gene: TRBD1
j_gene: TRBJ2-7
abundance: many
CDR3aa: CASSPGTGLYEQYF
CDR3nt: TGTGCCAGCAGTCCAGGGACAGGGCTGTACGAGCAGTACTTC

v_gene: TRBV27
d_gene: .
j_gene: TRBJ1-1
abundance: many
CDR3aa: CASSLWLNTEAFF
CDR3nt: TGTGCCAGCAGTTTATGGCTGAACACTGAAGCTTTCTTT

v_gene: TRBV20-1
d_gene: .
j_gene: TRBJ2-5
abundance: many
CDR3aa: CSATTGTLQETQYF
CDR3nt: TGCAGTGCTACAACCGGGACCCTCCAAGAGACCCAGTACTTC

v_gene: TRBV7-2
d_gene: .
j_gene: TRBJ1-5
abundance: many
CDR3aa: CASSRDLQGTNQPQHF
CDR3nt: TGTGCCAGCAGCCGCGACCTCCAGGGGACCAATCAGCCCCAGCATTTT

v_gene: TRBV12-3/TRBV12-4
d_gene: .
j_gene: TRBJ1-3
abundance: .
CDR3aa: CASRKSGTLGSGNTIYF
CDR3nt: TGTGCCAGCAGAAAATCAGGGACCCTTGGATCTGGAAACACCATATATTTT

v_gene: TRBV6-1
d_gene: .
j_gene: TRBJ1-1
abundance: many
CDR3aa: CASSADMGTEAFF
CDR3nt: TGTGCCAGCAGTGCGGACATGGGCACTGAAGCTTTCTTT

v_gene: TRBV29-1
d_gene: .
j_gene: TRBJ1-2
abundance: many
CDR3aa: CSVEEGGGNYGYTF
CDR3nt: TGCAGCGTGGAAGAGGGAGGAGGAAACTATGGCTACACCTTC

v_gene: TRBV2
d_gene: .
j_gene: TRBJ2-3
abundance: .
CDR3aa: CASSEKQGMGTDTQYF
CDR3nt: TGTGCCAGCAGCGAAAAACAGGGCATGGGAACAGATACGCAGTATTTT